Listed below are T cell receptor beta chains from one sample, sequenced in a study of T cells after posttransplantation cyclophosphamide. Assay: immunoSEQ multiplex PCR; the TCRdb copy retains only in-frame clones and omits some. The sample counts fewer than 40,000 clones, none seen once; the ten largest own around 7%. The sample comprised PBMCs. The receptors derive from a woman aged 45-65 years in good health and a related stem cell transplant donor. The CDR3 runs from the conserved cysteine through the conserved F or W. Fields, in order: clone size, V gene, D gene, J gene, CDR3 DNA, CDR3 protein. D genes are given only for firm matches. Clone size is shown for a subset of rows, as once, few, many or a class of expanded clone.

>few|TRBV9|NA|TRBJ2-3
TGTGCCAGCAGCAAGGGGGGGGCAGATACGCAGTATTTT
CASSKGGADTQYF
>many|TRBV19|TRBD2|TRBJ2-3
TGTGCCAGTAGTATCTGGACTAGCGGGAGCACAGATACGCAGTATTTT
CASSIWTSGSTDTQYF
>NA|TRBV2|TRBD1|TRBJ2-4
TGTGCCAGCAGGGAGATTGGACAGGGTTGGAACATTCAGTACTTC
CASREIGQGWNIQYF
>many|TRBV19|NA|TRBJ1-5
TGTGCCAGTAGTTCCGGACTGAATCAGCCCCAGCATTTT
CASSSGLNQPQHF
>few|TRBV30|NA|TRBJ1-5
TGTGCCTGGAGAAGGGGCCCGAATCAGCCCCAGCATTTT
CAWRRGPNQPQHF
>many|TRBV7-2|NA|TRBJ2-5
TGTGCCAGCAGCCGCGTAACTACGGACCAAGAGACCCAGTACTTC
CASSRVTTDQETQYF
>few|TRBV7-9|TRBD1|TRBJ2-7
TGTGCCAGCAGCTTAGGATCGGGACAGGGGCAACACGAGCAGTACTTC
CASSLGSGQGQHEQYF
>many|TRBV5-4|TRBD1|TRBJ1-2
TGTGCCAGCAGCGAGGGGGACAGAGGCTACACCTTC
CASSEGDRGYTF
>many|TRBV6-5|NA|TRBJ1-2
TGTGCCAGCAGTTACTCGCAGGGGAGCGGCTACACCTTC
CASSYSQGSGYTF
>many|TRBV5-4|TRBD1|TRBJ2-7
TGTGCCAGCAGCTTGGGACAGGGGGCGCGCGAGCAGTACTTC
CASSLGQGAREQYF
>NA|TRBV28|TRBD2|TRBJ2-5
TGTGCCAGTTTTCAACTGACTAGCGGGCAAGAGACCCAGTACTTC
CASFQLTSGQETQYF
>many|TRBV28|TRBD1|TRBJ1-4
TGTGCCAGCAGTCGTCCGGGACAGGGAAGTGAAAAACTGTTTTTT
CASSRPGQGSEKLFF
>many|TRBV6-2/TRBV6-3|TRBD1|TRBJ2-7
TGTGCCAGCAGCTCTACCCGGACAGGGGGAACCTACGAGCAGTACTTC
CASSSTRTGGTYEQYF
>many|TRBV18|NA|TRBJ1-1
TGTGCCAGCTCCGAGTCCCGAGGCGGCACTGAAGCTTTCTTT
CASSESRGGTEAFF
>many|TRBV5-1|NA|TRBJ1-3
TGCGCCAGCAGCGCCCACGGGGCTGGAAACACCATATATTTT
CASSAHGAGNTIYF
>NA|TRBV30|NA|TRBJ2-7
TGTGCCTGGGCCGTTACCGGGGGTGGGACCTACCACTTC
CAWAVTGGGTYHF
>many|TRBV6-2/TRBV6-3|NA|TRBJ2-2
TGTGCCAGCAGTTTCTACACCGGGGAGCTGTTTTTT
CASSFYTGELFF
>many|TRBV10-3|TRBD2|TRBJ2-2
TGTGCCATCAGTGGTGGACTAGCGGGAGTCGGGGAGCTGTTTTTT
CAISGGLAGVGELFF
>many|TRBV29-1|NA|TRBJ1-1
TGCAGCGTTGAAGGGCGGGGGCAGACCACTGAAGCTTTCTTT
CSVEGRGQTTEAFF
>many|TRBV19|TRBD2|TRBJ2-7
TGTGCCAGTAGTATAGGAACTGGGACTAGCGGCTACGAGCAGTACTTC
CASSIGTGTSGYEQYF
>many|TRBV7-2|TRBD1|TRBJ2-1
TGTGCCAGCAGCTTAGCTCCGAGACAGGGTCATGAGCAGTTCTTC
CASSLAPRQGHEQFF
>NA|TRBV7-3|NA|TRBJ1-3
TGTGCCAGCAGCTTATCACCAGGGGATGGAAACACCATATATTTT
CASSLSPGDGNTIYF
>many|TRBV11-2|NA|TRBJ2-5
TGTGCCAGCAGCCCCAGGAGTTTAGAGACCCAGTACTTC
CASSPRSLETQYF
>many|TRBV28|TRBD2|TRBJ2-7
TGTGCCAGCAGTTTATTTAGTCGCGGGAGGACGCACTACGAGCAGTACTTC
CASSLFSRGRTHYEQYF
>many|TRBV5-1|NA|TRBJ2-5
TGCGCCAGCTCCCAGGGATCCCAAGAGACCCAGTACTTC
CASSQGSQETQYF
>few|TRBV7-3|NA|TRBJ2-5
TGTGCCAGCAGCTTAACGTTCGGTGGGGGGGAGACCCAGTACTTC
CASSLTFGGGETQYF
>many|TRBV13|NA|TRBJ1-1
TGTGCCAGCAGCTTAGTAAGGGTAGGGGGCACTGAAGCTTTCTTT
CASSLVRVGGTEAFF
>many|TRBV24-1|TRBD2|TRBJ2-3
TGTGCCACCAGTGATTTGCAGGGCGGGAGGGGGCGAGGCACAGATACGCAGTATTTT
CATSDLQGGRGRGTDTQYF
>many|TRBV19|TRBD1|TRBJ1-2
TGTGCCAGTAGCGGAGCCCGACAGGGATACTATGGCTACACCTTC
CASSGARQGYYGYTF
>many|TRBV13|TRBD2|TRBJ2-1
TGTGCCAGCAGCTTTATTGGACTAGCGGGAGTAAATGAGCAGTTCTTC
CASSFIGLAGVNEQFF
>many|TRBV2|TRBD1|TRBJ1-5
TGTGCCAGCAGTGGCCGGGACAGGGGCGTGCGTGGAGGCAATCAGCCCCAGCATTTT
CASSGRDRGVRGGNQPQHF
>medium-sized|TRBV10-3|TRBD2|TRBJ2-1
TGTGCCATCAGTGAGTCTAGCGGGAGGTTGAATGAGCAGTTCTTC
CAISESSGRLNEQFF
>many|TRBV28|NA|TRBJ2-7
TGTGCCAGCAGTCCCCCCCGGGGAGGGCAGTACTTC
CASSPPRGGQYF
>many|TRBV4-2|TRBD1|TRBJ2-3
TGTGCCAGCAGCCAAGTACAGGGGTGGAATACGCAGTATTTT
CASSQVQGWNTQYF
>many|TRBV6-1|TRBD1|TRBJ1-1
TGTGCCAGCAGTGTCACAGGGGAAGCGGCTGAAGCTTTCTTT
CASSVTGEAAEAFF
>many|TRBV12-3/TRBV12-4|TRBD1|TRBJ1-5
TGTGCCAGCAGTTTACTCCCAGGGGGCGATCAGCCCCAGCATTTT
CASSLLPGGDQPQHF
>many|TRBV6-2/TRBV6-3|NA|TRBJ2-7
TGTGCCAGCAGTTACCCCGAGAGACAGGCCTACTTC
CASSYPERQAYF
>few|TRBV4-1|NA|TRBJ2-2
TGCGCCAGCAGCCAAGGAAAGGGTCCTTCGAACACCGGGGAGCTGTTTTTT
CASSQGKGPSNTGELFF
>NA|TRBV6-1|NA|TRBJ1-5
TGTGCCAGCAGTGTGGTGGGGGCTGGGCAGCCCCAGCATTTT
CASSVVGAGQPQHF
>many|TRBV12-3/TRBV12-4|NA|TRBJ1-3
TGTGCCAGCACCCCCCCAAGGGGTCGTGGAAACACCATATATTTT
CASTPPRGRGNTIYF
>many|TRBV5-4|TRBD1|TRBJ1-2
TGTGCCAGCAGCAGCCTACAGGGGGCGAATGGCTACACCTTC
CASSSLQGANGYTF
>few|TRBV5-1|NA|TRBJ2-3
TGCGCCAGCAGCTTGCAGGGGTACATCGATACGCAGTATTTT
CASSLQGYIDTQYF
>few|TRBV5-1|TRBD1|TRBJ2-3
TGCGCCAGCAGCTCCCAGGGGACAGGGACAGATACGCAGTATTTT
CASSSQGTGTDTQYF
>many|TRBV2|NA|TRBJ2-7
TGTGCCAGCAGGGAACTTGGTCAGGGCGGCGACGAGCAGTACTTC
CASRELGQGGDEQYF
>NA|TRBV25-1|NA|TRBJ1-5
TGTGCCAGCAGGGGATGGGGGGGTCGACAGCCCCAGCATTTT
CASRGWGGRQPQHF
>NA|TRBV6-2/TRBV6-3|TRBD2|TRBJ2-2
TGTGCCAGCAGAGTGGCGGGAGTTGCCGGGGAGCTGTTTTTT
CASRVAGVAGELFF
>NA|TRBV7-2|TRBD2|TRBJ2-3
TGTGCCAGCAGTCCAAGGCTAGCGGGGGGCACAGATACGCAGTATTTT
CASSPRLAGGTDTQYF
>many|TRBV6-2/TRBV6-3|NA|TRBJ1-5
TGTGCCAGCAGTTACTCGAATTGGGGAACTAGCAGCAATCAGCCCCAGCATTTT
CASSYSNWGTSSNQPQHF
>many|TRBV5-8|NA|TRBJ2-3
TGTGCCAGCAGCTTGGCCGGCTCCCAAAGGGCAGATACGCAGTATTTT
CASSLAGSQRADTQYF
>many|TRBV4-2|TRBD1|TRBJ2-7
TGTGCCAGCAGCCTTACCGGGACAGGGGGCTACGAGCAGTACTTC
CASSLTGTGGYEQYF
>many|TRBV28|TRBD1|TRBJ1-2
TGTGCCAGCAGTCCCTACGACAGGGAGGAGTATGGCTACACCTTC
CASSPYDREEYGYTF
>many|TRBV4-1|NA|TRBJ1-5
TGCGCCAGCAGCCAAGAAGGGTATCAGCCCCAGCATTTT
CASSQEGYQPQHF
>many|TRBV10-2|NA|TRBJ1-2
TGCGCCAGCAGTGTCAGGGGAGATGGCTACACCTTC
CASSVRGDGYTF